A single sample gave rise to the 15 T cell receptor beta chains below, sequenced in a study of human T cells and chemical hapten exposure. TCRdb redid the calling of the RACE reads with MiXCR, one entry per CDR3 protein. Here the sample spans tens of thousands of distinct CDR3 sequences, 30% to 35% being singletons. As for time point: patch test 1, 2 weeks after DPC sensitization. The treatment denotes: therapeutic diphenylcyclopropenone sensitization with weekly scalp DPC. The sequencing used whole blood, collected in connection with sensitization to the hapten diphenylcyclopropenone (DPC). The receptors originated from a man aged 35 to 55 with alopecia areata. Some clones in this sample may be carry-over from other donors' samples.

This sequence joins TRBV20-1 and TRBJ2-5; a weak D match, TRBD1 (6 bases). Trimming took off 5 bases at V and 1 base at J, with 11 bases between the two ends. From germline, CDR1 is DFQATT and CDR2 SNEGSKA (reference sequence). This CDR3 is 13 amino acids long. The CDR3 reads CSASRTVQETQYF. The CDR3 nucleotides read TGCAGTGCTTCGCGGACAGTCCAAGAGACCCAGTACTTC.

Worth noting for this clonotype: A read error may explain this, as a much larger clone is one base away. V gene TRBV7-6 combines with J gene TRBJ1-1; D may be TRBD1 (5 bases). CDR1 SGHVS and CDR2 FNYEAQ come from the germline V gene. This CDR3 region has 12 residues. The CDR3 loop is CASSLGQGETFF. The CDR3 DNA reads as TGTGCCAGCAGCTTAGGCCAGGGTGAAACTTTCTTT.

The chain joins TRBV10-3 to TRBJ1-2; unclear D gene. V was trimmed by 5 bases and J by 0 bases, leaving 19 bases between them. The CDR3 spans 17 residues. Germline V lookup: CDR1 ENHRY, CDR2 SYGVKD. The CDR3 region has the DNA TGTGCCATCAGTCCCGGCGGCGGGCGTACTTCTAACTATGGCTACACCTTC. Translated, it gives CAISPGGGRTSNYGYTF.

This clonotype was seen a few times. This chain links TRBV20-1 with TRBJ1-1; D gene unclear. CDR1 and CDR2 from the germline V gene are DFQATT and SNEGSKA (reference sequence). CDR3 length: 14 residues. With 3 bases removed from V and 7 bases from J, the gap between germline ends came to 18 bases. The CDR3 reads CSASDGVARNEAFF. As DNA, the CDR3 is TGCAGTGCTAGTGATGGGGTGGCTAGGAATGAAGCTTTCTTT.

V usage is TRBV30 and J usage is TRBJ1-5; the D is unclear. The CDR3 covers 16 residues. The V gene lost 3 bases and the J gene lost 2 bases, with 17 bases spanning the gap. Germline CDR1 GTSNPN, CDR2 SVGIG (reference sequence). The CDR3 sequence is CAWRKFREGGNQPQHF. In DNA, the CDR3 is TGTGCCTGGAGGAAGTTTAGAGAGGGCGGCAATCAGCCCCAGCATTTT.

The J gene is TRBJ2-3, the V gene TRBV29-1, with 10 bases identical to TRBD2. The CDR3 contains 15 residues. The junction had 9 bases not matched to a gene; V was cut back by 6 bases and J by 3 bases. Germline CDR1 reads SQVTM; CDR2 reads ANQGSEA. The CDR3 loop is CSVAPSGRETDTQYF. The CDR3 DNA is TGCAGCGTCGCGCCTAGCGGGAGAGAAACAGATACGCAGTATTTT.

V usage is TRBV28 and J usage is TRBJ2-5; possible D gene TRBD2, 6 bases. From germline, CDR1 is MDHEN and CDR2 SYDVKM. V lost 10 bases and J 7 bases, leaving 10 bases between the germline ends. The CDR3 is 10 residues long. This CDR3 is CATLGGTQYF. CDR3 in DNA: TGTGCCACCCTCGGGGGGACCCAGTACTTC.

This clonotype was detected once. The chain is built from TRBV12-3 or TRBV12-4 and TRBJ1-5, with D possibly TRBD1 on 5 matching bases. The CDR3 has 12 residues. Between the trimmed V and J ends, which lost 7 bases and 11 bases, there was a span of 15 bases. The CDR3 bases are TGTGCCAGCACACGATTTGGGGCAGCCCAGCATTTT. Translation gives CASTRFGAAQHF.

The V gene is TRBV20-1, the J gene TRBJ2-7; 11 bases fit TRBD1. Germline CDR1 and CDR2: DFQATT and SNEGSKA (reference sequence). The V segment lost 0 bases and the J segment 7 bases; nucleotides outside the gene matches: 8. There are 15 residues in the CDR3. CDR3 protein: CSAREIGQGAREQYF. The CDR3 DNA is TGCAGTGCTAGAGAGATTGGACAGGGGGCGCGTGAGCAGTACTTC.

This chain uses TRBV7-2 with TRBJ2-5; 11 positions match TRBD1. The V gene's germline CDR1 is SGHTA and CDR2 FQGNSA. This CDR3 region has 15 residues. The trim removed 5 bases at V and 2 bases at J, leaving 4 bases unmatched. This CDR3 is CASSPGTGGQETQYF. CDR3 nucleotide sequence: TGTGCCAGCAGCCCAGGGACAGGGGGTCAAGAGACCCAGTACTTC.

This clonotype was seen a few times. The chain employs TRBV3-1 and TRBJ1-1, with a weak D call TRBD1 (5 bases). Germline CDR1 LGHDT, CDR2 YNNKEL (reference sequence). The CDR3 has 15 amino acids. Trimming left V 8 bases short and J 2 bases short, with 18 bases between. CDR3 residues: CASRGVARGNTEAFF. Here the CDR3 DNA reads TGTGCCAGCCGAGGGGTGGCGAGGGGAAACACTGAAGCTTTCTTT.

V and J are TRBV28 and TRBJ1-5; 9 positions agree with TRBD1. The CDR3 runs 15 residues. The ends lost 5 bases at V and 5 bases at J; junction bases unmatched: 7. Per the germline V gene, CDR1 is MDHEN and CDR2 is SYDVKM. This CDR3 is CASSQRGQGHQPQHF. The CDR3 DNA reads as TGTGCCAGCAGTCAAAGGGGACAGGGCCATCAGCCCCAGCATTTT.

This rearrangement joins TRBV5-6 to TRBJ2-7, with D unclear. In germline, CDR1 is SGHDT, CDR2 YYEEEE. This CDR3 has 13 residues. V was clipped by 4 bases and J by 2 bases, with 10 bases between them. The CDR3 coding sequence is TGTGCCAGCAGCGAGATAGCAGCCTACGAGCAGTACTTC. This codes for CASSEIAAYEQYF.

J is TRBJ2-7 and V is TRBV7-9, with D possibly TRBD2 on 6 matching bases. V was trimmed by 4 bases and J by 2 bases, leaving 18 bases between them. The germline CDR1 and CDR2 sequences are SEHNR and FQNEAQ (reference sequence). The CDR3 totals 16 residues. The CDR3 loop is CASSSGLANITYEQYF. The CDR3 coding sequence is TGTGCCAGCAGCTCCGGCCTAGCGAACATTACCTACGAGCAGTACTTC.

Only a few counts were recorded for this clonotype. The J gene is TRBJ1-5, the V gene TRBV6-5; D is unresolved. Trimming pared 0 bases from V and 3 bases from J, leaving 6 bases between. Germline loops: CDR1 MNHEY, CDR2 SVGAGI. The CDR3 is 14 amino acids. The chain's CDR3 is CASSYSGINQPQHF. The CDR3 coding sequence is TGTGCCAGCAGTTACTCAGGGATCAATCAGCCCCAGCATTTT.